This TCR beta chain was identified during a study of blood T cell repertoires in COVID-19 (dated by TCRdb to the early 2020s). A note on the overall study: The collaborator samples originated in the United States, Italy and Spain and spanned the acute and convalescent phases of COVID-19. The material from the prospective study consisted of cDNA or gDNA derived from T cells, B-cell-depleted T cells, or PBMCs. Deeply sampled blood TCRbeta repertoires from subjects exposed to, actively infected with, or recovered from COVID-19 were included in the dataset. A freely available public database, intended as a resource for researchers studying the immune response to SARS-CoV-2, is where the repertoires were released. Samples were obtained from the ongoing ImmuneRACE study (first 160 participants) and from about 1,300 subjects provided by 6 global collaborators. The sample metadata nearly always contained a de-identified subject ID, COVID-19 status, age in years and sex. Where HLA class I and class II types were available, the types were taken from metadata supplied by the sample provider, not from assay-based typing. Results and caveats for the whole study, not just this receptor: Clinical and demographic metadata were provided uncurated, with the amount varying by source and participant.

Each collaborating institution followed its own protocols to collect whole blood in K2EDTA tubes. For TCRbeta analysis, collaborators shipped samples as frozen whole blood, isolated PBMCs, or DNA extracted from either of those sample types. Counted from cysteine to phenylalanine, this CDR3 has 13 amino acids. Only the CDR3 DNA stays, 39 bases, in frame from base 1. CDR1 and CDR2, looked up from the germline V gene, are ENHRY and SYGVKD. Trimming at the junction amounts to 3 bases on V and 6 bases on J, and the germline ends lie 9 bases apart. Concerning this clone itself: Its antigen specificity is not known. The record has no base qualities; no much larger clone is one base away.

TCRbeta CDR3 regions were amplified from genomic DNA using the immunoSEQ Assay, a bias-controlled multiplex PCR. The paper's data handling went like this. The number of nucleated cells in each sample was estimated from the amplification of reference gene primers within the assay. To quantify the absolute abundance of each unique TCRbeta CDR3 rearrangement, sequence reads were collapsed and filtered. For each sample, productive Simpson clonality was calculated as the square root of Simpson's diversity index across productive rearrangements. TCRdb re-hosts the immuneACCESS table, in-frame sequences only. Its copies lack some clones; in the studies checked, an unresolved V gene accounts for under half of them, and the cause for the rest is not known. That table is the source of V, J and clone size, and D and trimming were worked out from the DNA. Here the sample has some 130,000 clones; roughly 86% occur a single time. The ten largest clones capture over 3.5% of the sample.

The sequence was obtained from an older woman with acute or convalescent COVID-19. The sequencing sample was made of peripheral blood. The sequence joins TRBV10-3 to TRBJ2-1, with the D gene uncertain. At the DNA level, the sequence is TGTGCCATCAGTGATTCGACTCGCAATGAGCAGTTCTTC. This sequence encodes CAISDSTRNEQFF.